The source of this T cell receptor (beta chain) is a study of control samples from healthy donors and cancer patients. This CDR3 comprises 13 residues. Trimming stripped 1 base from V and 4 bases from J, with 4 bases between. In germline, CDR1 is LGHDT, CDR2 YNNKEL (reference sequence). Profiling relied on immunoSEQ multiplex PCR, and the TCRdb table lists in-frame clones only, not all of them. The data show around 230,000 clones, with roughly 94% seen just once and approximately 1.5% held by the top ten. Sample: blood. The chain joins TRBV3-1 (or the pseudogene TRBV3-2) to TRBJ1-4; D remains ambiguous. The TCR was taken from a man aged 50 or older in good health. CDR3 region: CASSQALNEKLFF. The DNA for the CDR3 is TGTGCCAGCAGCCAAGCTCTTAATGAAAAACTGTTTTTT.